These T cell receptor beta chains were read from a single sample in a study of Ad26.COV2.S vaccination and SARS-CoV-2 variants. Repertoires were generated with immunoSEQ multiplex PCR, while TCRdb's copy carries only in-frame clones and drops some. The sample yields around 250,000 clones, roughly 87% seen once. The input for sequencing was peripheral blood, taken in a trial of Ad26.COV2.S vaccine versus placebo. These receptor sequences come from a person between 18 and 65 years old who received the Ad26.COV2.S COVID-19 vaccine or a placebo. The CDR3 runs from the conserved cysteine through the conserved F or W. D genes are given only for firm matches. Some rows mark clone size as missing; the rest say once, few, many or name a class of expanded clone.

abundance,j_gene,v_gene,d_gene,CDR3nt,CDR3aa
NA,TRBJ2-5,TRBV9,NA,TGTGCCAGCAGCGTAGGGACCGTAATTCAAGAGACCCAGTACTTC,CASSVGTVIQETQYF
once,TRBJ2-5,TRBV27,TRBD1,TGTGCCAGCAGTAGATCCGGGACAGGGGTTGGGGAGACCCAGTACTTC,CASSRSGTGVGETQYF
NA,TRBJ2-1,TRBV7-2,TRBD2,TGTGCCAGCAGCTCCGGGACTAGCGGGAGTTTGGGTGAGCAGTTCTTC,CASSSGTSGSLGEQFF
few,TRBJ2-7,TRBV4-2,TRBD1,TGTGCCAGCAGCCAAGAGGGGACAGTCTACGAGCAGTACTTC,CASSQEGTVYEQYF
NA,TRBJ2-1,TRBV5-6,TRBD2,TGTGCCAGCAGCTTGCCCAGGCTAGCGGGTGAGCAGTTCTTC,CASSLPRLAGEQFF
NA,TRBJ2-1,TRBV7-3,NA,TGTGCCAGCAGTACTGCGCCGTCTAGCCTAATGGTTTACAATGAGCAGTTCTTC,CASSTAPSSLMVYNEQFF
NA,TRBJ1-1,TRBV30,TRBD1,TGTGCCTGGAGTGCGACAGGGACTGAAGCTTTCTTT,CAWSATGTEAFF
NA,TRBJ2-5,TRBV9,NA,TGTGCCAGCAGCGTAGATGGGGGGATTGGGGAGACCCAGTACTTC,CASSVDGGIGETQYF
NA,TRBJ2-1,TRBV4-3,NA,TGCGCCAGCAGCCAAGTTTGGGGGACGCTGGACAATGAGCAGTTCTTC,CASSQVWGTLDNEQFF
NA,TRBJ1-5,TRBV9,TRBD1,TGTGCCAGCAGCGTAGAGGGGGCTGGGGGTCAGCCCCAGCATTTT,CASSVEGAGGQPQHF
NA,TRBJ1-3,TRBV6-1,NA,TGTGCCAGCAGTGAATCGGGTGTGGATAGTTGGGTCTTT,CASSESGVDSWVF
NA,TRBJ1-5,TRBV24-1,TRBD1,TGTGCCACCAGTGAAGCGACAGGGAAGCCCCAGCATTTT,CATSEATGKPQHF
NA,TRBJ2-4,TRBV6-5,TRBD1,TGTGCCAGCAGACGGACAGGGGTCAACATTCAGTACTTC,CASRRTGVNIQYF
once,TRBJ2-1,TRBV7-9,NA,TGTGCCAGCAGCTTAGCCGACAGACGAAATGAGCAGTTCTTC,CASSLADRRNEQFF
NA,TRBJ1-1,TRBV19,NA,TGTGCCAGCAGCCTGTTGGGGCTACCTGAAGCTTTCTTT,CASSLLGLPEAFF
NA,TRBJ2-4,TRBV6-5,NA,TGTGCCAGCACCCATTCCGGGAAGAAAAACATTCAGTACTTC,CASTHSGKKNIQYF
few,TRBJ1-2,TRBV6-5,TRBD1,TGTGCCAGCAGTCCAGACCTGACAGGGAACTATGGCTACACCTTC,CASSPDLTGNYGYTF
once,TRBJ1-1,TRBV7-9,NA,TGTGCCAGCAGCTTAACGCGGGGGACAAAGAACACTGAAGCTTTCTTT,CASSLTRGTKNTEAFF
NA,TRBJ1-5,TRBV28,TRBD1,TGTGCCAGCAGTCCACCCGGGACAGGGGTGTTCGGTAGCAATCAGCCCCAGCATTTT,CASSPPGTGVFGSNQPQHF
NA,TRBJ2-6,TRBV7-3,NA,TGTGCCAGCAGCAAATTACACCTAGACCCCCTCTCTGGGGCCAACGTCCTGACTTTC,CASSKLHLDPLSGANVLTF
NA,TRBJ2-7,TRBV14,TRBD1,TGTGCCAGCAGCCAGGGACAGATTTACGAGCAGTACTTC,CASSQGQIYEQYF
NA,TRBJ2-1,TRBV7-2,TRBD2,TGTGCCAGCAGCTTATCCAGCGGGGATTACAATGAGCAGTTCTTC,CASSLSSGDYNEQFF
few,TRBJ1-5,TRBV20-1,NA,TGCAGTGCTAGTCAATCTGGTCAGCCCCAGCATTTT,CSASQSGQPQHF
once,TRBJ2-1,TRBV18,TRBD2,TGTGCCAGCTCACCACGGACCCGGGAGGGCCGGAATGAGCAGTTCTTC,CASSPRTREGRNEQFF
NA,TRBJ2-5,TRBV6-5,TRBD1,TGTGCCAGCAGTTACCACAGGGGCCGCCAAGAGACCCAGTACTTC,CASSYHRGRQETQYF
few,TRBJ2-2,TRBV5-5,TRBD1,TGTGCCAGCAGCTTCAGGACAGGGAACACCGGGGAGCTGTTTTTT,CASSFRTGNTGELFF
NA,TRBJ1-1,TRBV3-1/TRBV3-2,TRBD1,TGTGCCAGCAGCCACATAACAGGGGACACTGAAGCTTTCTTT,CASSHITGDTEAFF
NA,TRBJ1-5,TRBV10-3,NA,TGTGCCATCAGTGACGGGGGGTTGAGTCAGCCCCAGCATTTT,CAISDGGLSQPQHF
NA,TRBJ2-1,TRBV9,NA,TGTGCCAGCAGCGTAGATACAAGGGATACCTACAATGAGCAGTTCTTC,CASSVDTRDTYNEQFF
NA,TRBJ1-5,TRBV6-2/TRBV6-3,NA,TGTGCCAGCAGTTACAGGGGCTTCTATAGCAATCAGCCCCAGCATTTT,CASSYRGFYSNQPQHF
NA,TRBJ2-2,TRBV27,NA,TGTGCCACCCCCCCTAATCAAGGCGCCGGGGAGCTGTTTTTT,CATPPNQGAGELFF
NA,TRBJ2-7,TRBV14,NA,TGTGCCAGCAGCCAAGTGGGATTCGGGGACAACTTCTTT,CASSQVGFGDNFF
NA,TRBJ2-1,TRBV29-1,NA,TGCAGCGTGGTCGGCCAGGGATTCATCAGGGAGCAGTTCTTC,CSVVGQGFIREQFF
NA,TRBJ2-1,TRBV6-5,NA,TGTGCCAGCAGTTACTCGTCTAATGAGCAGTTCTTC,CASSYSSNEQFF
NA,TRBJ2-1,TRBV27,NA,TGTGCCAGCAGTTTCCGGCTCGGTGGCAATGAGCAGTTCTTC,CASSFRLGGNEQFF
NA,TRBJ2-1,TRBV4-3,NA,TGCGCCAGCAGCCAGGGAGGGGGGGCGGTCAATGAGCAGTTCTTC,CASSQGGGAVNEQFF
once,TRBJ2-7,TRBV5-6,NA,TGTGCCAGCAGCTCTCCCGGAGGCCCAGGAAGGGAGCAGTACTTC,CASSSPGGPGREQYF
NA,TRBJ2-3,TRBV6-2/TRBV6-3,NA,TGTGCCAGCAGTAGGGCCACAGATACGCAGTATTTT,CASSRATDTQYF
NA,TRBJ2-7,TRBV4-1,NA,TGCGCCAGCAGCCAAGACCAGGGGCGGTACGAGCAGTACTTC,CASSQDQGRYEQYF
few,TRBJ2-1,TRBV11-3,NA,TGTGCCAGCAGCTTAGTGAGGGCGGGTTACAATGAGCAGTTCTTC,CASSLVRAGYNEQFF
once,TRBJ2-3,TRBV30,TRBD2,TGTGCCTGGGATAGTACCCGGACTAGCGGTAGCACAGATACGCAGTATTTT,CAWDSTRTSGSTDTQYF
NA,TRBJ2-1,TRBV11-3,TRBD1,TGTGCCAGCAGCCCGGGACAGGGGACTGAGCAGTTCTTC,CASSPGQGTEQFF
NA,TRBJ1-3,TRBV19,NA,TGTGCCAGTAGTCGGGCAGGGGATGGAAACACCATATATTTT,CASSRAGDGNTIYF
NA,TRBJ2-5,TRBV6-6,NA,TGTGCCAGCAGTCGACAGGAGGCCCAGTACTTC,CASSRQEAQYF
NA,TRBJ1-1,TRBV5-1,NA,TGCGCCAGCCGCCCGAACGTGGTTGGGGGCACTGAAGCTTTCTTT,CASRPNVVGGTEAFF
NA,TRBJ2-1,TRBV7-8,NA,TGTGCCAGCAGCCCAGACGCAGGGCCGGATACCTACAATGAGCAGTTCTTC,CASSPDAGPDTYNEQFF
NA,TRBJ2-2,TRBV19,TRBD2,TGTGCCAGTAGTATCGGCACTAGCGGGAGCCCCGGGGAGCTGTTTTTT,CASSIGTSGSPGELFF
once,TRBJ2-1,TRBV5-1,NA,TGCGCCAGCACCGTGACTGGCAGCTCCTACAATGAGCAGTTCTTC,CASTVTGSSYNEQFF
few,TRBJ2-4,TRBV6-2/TRBV6-3,NA,TGTGCCAGCAGTTACTCGGGTTCCAAAAACATTCAGTACTTC,CASSYSGSKNIQYF
NA,TRBJ2-1,TRBV6-2/TRBV6-3,NA,TGTGCCAGCAGCCGGGAGAGCTCCTACAATGAGCAGTTCTTC,CASSRESSYNEQFF
NA,TRBJ1-2,TRBV15,NA,TGTGCCACCAGCCCACGGCGGGTTATCTATGGCTACACCTTC,CATSPRRVIYGYTF
NA,TRBJ1-6,TRBV7-2,TRBD1,TGTGCCAGCAGCTTAGATGGCAGGGGGCTATCACCCCTCCACTTT,CASSLDGRGLSPLHF
NA,TRBJ1-5,TRBV18,NA,TGTGCCAGCTCACCACTTTACAGGGCTCAGCCCCAGCATTTT,CASSPLYRAQPQHF
NA,TRBJ2-2,TRBV19,NA,TGTGCCAGTAGGGGTGCGTCGGGTAACACCGGGGAGCTGTTTTTT,CASRGASGNTGELFF
NA,TRBJ2-5,TRBV18,TRBD1,TGTGCCAGCTCAATGGGACAGGTCCTCGTCCGCCAAGAGACCCAGTACTTC,CASSMGQVLVRQETQYF
NA,TRBJ2-2,TRBV15,NA,TGTGCCACCAGCAGTGCGCGGGTCTCCCTTACCGGGGAGCTGTTTTTT,CATSSARVSLTGELFF
NA,TRBJ2-5,TRBV7-8,NA,TGTGCCAGCAGCTTCCCCCACCAGCGGCTAGGAGAGACCCAGTACTTC,CASSFPHQRLGETQYF